The entry below describes one T cell receptor beta chain. No antigen is known for it. CDR3 length: 17 amino acids. The V gene's germline CDR1 is SGHRS and CDR2 YFSETQ. The trim removed 5 bases at V and 0 bases at J, leaving 10 bases unmatched. Profiled with immunoSEQ multiplex PCR; TCRdb holds only in-frame clones, not every one. The repertoire holds fewer than 200,000 clones, with about nine tenths as singletons. This sample was included in a study of T cell responses to AZD1222 COVID-19 vaccine. Study-wide points: After two AZD1222 doses, spike-specific TCR breadth and depth rose versus day 0.

The gene calls are TRBV5-1 and TRBJ2-2; 7 bases map to TRBD1. This clonotype was sampled from an adult who received the MenACWY meningococcal vaccine as a control. Sequencing was performed on peripheral blood, taken 28 days after the second dose of the MenACWY control vaccine. The CDR3 spells CASSQYRDRSNTGELFF. The CDR3 nucleotides are TGCGCCAGCAGTCAATACCGGGACAGATCGAACACCGGGGAGCTGTTTTTT.